These 20 T cell receptor beta chains originate from one sample sequenced in a study of spatial heterogeneity in lung cancer. TCRdb used MiXCR to reprocess the 5' RACE reads, holding one entry per CDR3 protein. Here the sample spans about 70,000 distinct CDR3 sequences, 8% to 9.5% being singletons. Time point denoted: blood at routine non-recurrence follow-up after resection. This specimen was PBMCs, taken at follow-up. The origin of the receptors is a female donor with early-stage non-small cell lung cancer.

This clonotype was recorded many times. V gene TRBV10-3 combines with J gene TRBJ1-2, with D possibly being TRBD1 (6 bases). The CDR3 is made up of 19 amino acids. Germline CDR1 reads ENHRY; CDR2 reads SYGVKD. The ends were cut back, 2 bases at V and 0 bases at J, with 22 bases in the middle. CDR3 coding DNA: TGTGCCATCAGTGAGGGAGGGTTTCAGGTGACAGGATCTAACTATGGCTACACCTTC. Translated: CAISEGGFQVTGSNYGYTF.

The chain uses TRBV30 and TRBJ2-7; D is perhaps TRBD2 (5 bases). V lost 0 bases, J lost 4 bases, and 10 bases lay in between. The CDR3 extends over 13 amino acids. The germline gives CDR1 GTSNPN, CDR2 SVGIG (reference sequence). The CDR3 DNA reads TGTGCCTGGAGTGTTTCGGACTTTTACGAGCAGTACTTC. Encoded protein: CAWSVSDFYEQYF.

This clonotype appeared a few times. The rearrangement uses TRBV19 and TRBJ1-2, with D unresolved. Germline V gene sequence: CDR1 LNHDA, CDR2 SQIVND (reference sequence). The CDR3 runs 12 residues. V was trimmed by 7 bases and J by 4 bases, leaving 10 bases between them. CDR3 coding DNA: TGTGCCAGTAATGGCGGAATCTATGGCTACACCTTC. Its protein product is CASNGGIYGYTF.

This clonotype was recorded many times. This chain connects TRBV5-1 to TRBJ2-2; 8 bases match TRBD1. V dropped 0 bases and J dropped 1; count of bases not matched to a gene: 2. Germline V gene lookup returns CDR1 SGHRS and CDR2 YFSETQ. This CDR3 region has 16 residues. The CDR3 nucleotides are TGCGCCAGCAGCTTGGCCGGGACAGGGAACACCGGGGAGCTGTTTTTT. Translation gives CASSLAGTGNTGELFF.

The J gene is TRBJ2-7, the V gene TRBV20-1; 13 bases align to TRBD2. V dropped 0 bases and J dropped 2; count of bases not matched to a gene: 1. Looked up from germline, CDR1 is DFQATT and CDR2 is SNEGSKA (reference sequence). The CDR3 extends over 15 amino acids. CDR3: CSARDGTSGTYEQYF. The DNA of the CDR3 is TGCAGTGCTAGAGATGGGACTAGCGGGACCTACGAGCAGTACTTC.

V usage is TRBV6-2 or TRBV6-3 and J usage is TRBJ2-1; 8 positions match TRBD1. The germline gives CDR1 MNHEY, CDR2 SVGEGT. This CDR3 has 14 amino acids. J gave up 5 bases and V 6 bases, and 6 bases lay outside the gene matches. The CDR3 loop reads CASRPGQADNEQFF. The DNA for the CDR3 is TGTGCCAGCAGACCGGGACAGGCAGACAATGAGCAGTTCTTC.

The chain is built from TRBV5-1 and TRBJ1-1, with 8 bases identical to TRBD1. Germline V CDR1 and CDR2: SGHRS, YFSETQ. The trim removed 3 bases at V and 4 bases at J, leaving 2 bases unmatched. The CDR3 has 13 residues. The CDR3 region is CASSSTGGTEAFF. In DNA form, the CDR3 reads TGCGCCAGCAGCTCTACAGGGGGCACTGAAGCTTTCTTT.

In the case of this clonotype: This may be a read error, as it is one base from a much larger clone. The V call is TRBV24-1, the J call TRBJ1-5, with D uncertain. V dropped 5 bases and J dropped 5 bases, with 9 bases sitting between them. The germline V gene has CDR1 KGHDR and CDR2 SFDVKD. The CDR3 consists of 13 residues. The CDR3 sequence is CATSGEAHQPQHF. In nucleotides, the CDR3 is TGTGCCACCAGTGGTGAGGCACATCAGCCCCAGCATTTT.

This clonotype was seen a handful of times. V and J are TRBV5-1 and TRBJ2-5; the match to TRBD2 covers 8 bases. The V and J ends lost 2 bases and 3 bases, in that order; junction bases with no gene match: 3. Germline V CDR1 and CDR2: SGHRS, YFSETQ. The CDR3 extends over 14 amino acids. The CDR3: CASSLGTRKETQYF. The CDR3, as DNA: TGCGCCAGCAGCTTAGGGACTAGGAAAGAGACCCAGTACTTC.

In this sample, this clonotype turned up many times. The rearrangement joins TRBV5-1 to TRBJ2-7; no clear D gene. CDR3 length equals 14 residues. The germline CDR1 and CDR2 sequences are SGHRS and YFSETQ. V was cut by 1 base and J by 2 bases, with 10 bases left in between. The CDR3 is CASSLILGTYEQYF. For the CDR3, the DNA is TGCGCCAGCAGCTTGATCCTGGGCACCTACGAGCAGTACTTC.

This clonotype was seen more than once but under ten times. The rearrangement uses TRBV6-1 and TRBJ2-5, with D possibly being TRBD2 (5 bases). The CDR3 sequence is 14 residues long. Trimming stripped 4 bases from V and 3 bases from J, with 12 bases between. CDR1 MNHNS and CDR2 SASEGT come from the germline V gene. The CDR3 loop is CASSAFLGEETQYF. The CDR3 bases are TGTGCCAGCAGTGCTTTCCTCGGGGAAGAGACCCAGTACTTC.

This clonotype has only a few counts. The chain employs TRBV20-1 and TRBJ2-7, with D perhaps TRBD1 (6 bases). The CDR3 sequence is 15 residues long. Trimming removed 3 bases at V and 0 bases at J, with 15 bases between. Per germline, CDR1 DFQATT and CDR2 SNEGSKA (reference sequence). The CDR3: CSASDRDTGSYEQYF. The CDR3 nucleotides read TGCAGTGCTAGTGACCGGGACACCGGCTCCTACGAGCAGTACTTC.

This clonotype was found many times. This rearrangement joins TRBV12-3 or TRBV12-4 to TRBJ1-4; tentatively, D is TRBD1 (5 bases). This CDR3 comprises 13 residues. V gave up 4 bases and J gave up 7 bases, with 10 bases separating them. Written as DNA, the CDR3 is TGTGCCAGCAGTTCAGGGATTGGTGAAAAACTGTTTTTT. It translates to CASSSGIGEKLFF.

There are many counts of this clonotype. The chain joins TRBV19 to TRBJ2-3; D call uncertain. The V gene's germline CDR1 is LNHDA and CDR2 SQIVND (reference sequence). V was shortened by 7 bases and J by 3 bases, with 11 bases between the two germline ends. The CDR3 runs to 13 residues. CDR3 in DNA: TGTGCCAGTATAGCCTACGGTACAGATACGCAGTATTTT. Protein sequence: CASIAYGTDTQYF.

This clonotype came up a few times. The gene calls are TRBV3-1 and TRBJ2-2; D not resolved. Germline CDR1 and CDR2: LGHDT and YNNKEL (reference sequence). The CDR3 runs 16 residues. V lost 4 bases and J 0 bases, leaving 12 bases between the germline ends. In DNA, the CDR3 is TGTGCCAGCAGCCGGTTTGAGCCTGCGAACACCGGGGAGCTGTTTTTT. It yields the protein CASSRFEPANTGELFF.

In its sample, this clonotype was seen many times. The chain couples TRBV29-1 to TRBJ2-6; D uncertain. CDR3 length: 12 residues. V was shortened by 3 bases and J by 1 base, with 1 base between the two germline ends. CDR1 and CDR2 (germline): SQVTM, ANQGSEA. The CDR3 loop reads CSVDSGANVLTF. Here the CDR3 DNA reads TGCAGCGTTGATTCTGGGGCCAACGTCCTGACTTTC.

This clonotype was detected ten times or more. The V and J genes are TRBV3-1 and TRBJ2-6; no clear D gene. V was pared by 3 bases and J by 2 bases, with 11 bases between. The CDR3 has 16 amino acids. Germline CDR1 reads LGHDT; CDR2 reads YNNKEL (reference sequence). In DNA, the CDR3 is TGTGCCAGCAGCCATGCAGGTCGTACTGGGGCCAACGTCCTGACTTTC. Protein: CASSHAGRTGANVLTF.

J is TRBJ2-1 and V is TRBV20-1; 7 nucleotides line up with TRBD2. The V and J ends lost 3 bases and 9 bases, in that order; junction bases with no gene match: 20. CDR3 size: 17 residues. Per germline, CDR1 DFQATT and CDR2 SNEGSKA (reference sequence). CDR3 residues: CSASPLRRDYLLGEQFF. The CDR3 coding sequence is TGCAGTGCTAGCCCTCTGCGTAGGGACTACCTCCTGGGTGAGCAGTTCTTC.

This clonotype showed up many times. V and J are TRBV20-1 and TRBJ2-3, with 8 bases fitting TRBD2. Germline V CDR1 and CDR2: DFQATT, SNEGSKA (reference sequence). The CDR3 has 15 amino acids. Trimming removed 6 bases from V and 4 bases from J; junction bases left unmatched: 12. CDR3 bases: TGCAGTGCCCCTCGGGAGCGGGAGCGAGCAGATACGCAGTATTTT. Its protein product is CSAPRERERADTQYF.

This clonotype was counted at least ten times. The chain couples TRBV5-1 to TRBJ1-6; 7 positions agree with TRBD1. V dropped 0 bases and J dropped 8; count of bases not matched to a gene: 8. Germline V lookup: CDR1 SGHRS, CDR2 YFSETQ. This CDR3 contains 16 residues. This CDR3 is CASSLGYRGRDSPLHF. The CDR3 DNA reads TGCGCCAGCAGCTTGGGGTACAGGGGAAGGGATTCACCCCTCCACTTT.